This TCR beta chain was observed in a study of vaccination effects on CD4 cells after COVID-19. As for the study in general: The second dose preceded post-vaccine samples by a median of 72 days.

Having been cultured for roughly 10 days, the cells underwent CD4+ T cell isolation. Documented for the person is a PCR-confirmed SARS-CoV-2 infection occurring between March and December 2020. Each person got two doses of an mRNA SARS-CoV-2 vaccine, BNT162b2 or mRNA-1273. Days 3 and 7 saw half the medium replaced with IL-2 medium. The protocol was immunoSEQ multiplex PCR, while the TCRdb copy is restricted to in-frame clones and leaves out a portion. The data hold about 50,000 clones, with around 70% observed a single time. As for this clone: As yet, its antigen is unknown.

V gave up 4 bases and J gave up 1 base; unmatched junction bases: 11. The CDR3 is 17 residues long. Per the germline V gene, CDR1 is SGHRS and CDR2 is YFSETQ. The receptor comes from a human donor who had a prior SARS-CoV-2 infection. Source: CD4+ T cells from PBMCs cultured without peptide, taken after COVID-19 vaccination. The J gene is TRBJ2-7, the V gene TRBV5-1, with 10 bases matching TRBD1. CDR3 in amino acids: CASSPRTGGRASYEQYF. CDR3 DNA: TGCGCCAGCAGCCCCCGGACAGGGGGAAGGGCTTCCTACGAGCAGTACTTC.